This TCR beta chain was identified in a study of blood T cell repertoires in COVID-19. This CDR3 has 16 amino acids. Germline V gene lookup returns CDR1 SGHTA and CDR2 FQGNSA. The V and J ends lost 1 base and 3 bases respectively, with 13 bases between them. Method: immunoSEQ multiplex PCR; TCRdb's copy keeps in-frame clones and lacks some. The sample includes some 96,000 clones, approximately 80% of them seen just once. The table lists this clone with a count of one. The genes are TRBV7-2 and TRBJ1-5, with no clear D. The sequence was obtained from a woman between 65 and 79 years old with acute or convalescent COVID-19. Sequencing was carried out using peripheral blood. The CDR3, as DNA: TGTGCCAGCAGCTTAGGGAGGGTCGGTATCAATCAGCCCCAGCATTTT. Translating it yields CASSLGRVGINQPQHF.